This T cell receptor (beta chain) came from a study of blood T cell repertoires in COVID-19. The germline V gene encodes CDR1 SGHAT and CDR2 FQDESV (reference sequence). The CDR3 extends over 15 amino acids. J was trimmed by 8 bases and V by 2 bases; bases with no gene match: 6. Original processing notes: Reference gene primer amplification gave nucleated cell count estimates. TCRdb's table, derived via immunoSEQ multiplex PCR, lists solely in-frame clones and lacks some. V, J and clone size reflect that table, while D and trimming were determined from the DNA. Found here are roughly 140,000 clones, around nine tenths of them singletons; the top ten hold more than 3.5%.

The sequenced material came from peripheral blood. The chain recombines TRBV11-1 with TRBJ1-6; 7 nucleotides match TRBD1. This TCR came from a woman aged 40 to 50 with acute or convalescent COVID-19. CDR3 in amino acids: CASSLIGQDHSPLHF. CDR3 sequence (DNA): TGTGCCAGCAGCTTAATCGGACAGGACCATTCACCCCTCCACTTT.